A selection of T cell receptor beta chains follows, all from one sample in a study of Graves' ophthalmopathy and Graves' hyperthyroidism. TCRdb re-analysed the multiplex PCR reads in MiXCR, keeping a single row per CDR3 protein. This table has 400,000 or so distinct CDR3 sequences, approximately 15% appearing once. The specimen sequenced was peripheral blood. These receptors originate from a young woman with stable Graves' hyperthyroidism. The CDR3 runs from the conserved cysteine through the conserved F or W. The D gene is left open where the match is weak. Expanded clones get a size class; other rows say once, few or many, or leave the size out.

v_gene	d_gene	j_gene	abundance	CDR3aa	CDR3nt
TRBV4-1	TRBD2	TRBJ2-3	NA	CASSPIGLASDTQYF	TGCGCCAGCAGCCCAATTGGACTAGCTTCAGATACGCAGTATTTT
TRBV29-1	NA	TRBJ1-2	many	CSVEVWAAGYTF	TGCAGCGTTGAGGTCTGGGCCGCTGGCTACACCTTC
TRBV6-1	NA	TRBJ2-2	many	CASSEWGERTGKLFF	TGTGCCAGCAGTGAATGGGGGGAACGCACCGGGAAGCTGTTTTTT
TRBV5-6	NA	TRBJ1-1	many	CASSLGRGRSAEEAFF	TGTGCCAGCAGCTTGGGACGGGGGCGATCGGCCGAGGAAGCTTTCTTT
TRBV10-3	TRBD1	TRBJ2-7	NA	CAISESMTGGQSQQYF	TGTGCCATCAGTGAATCAATGACAGGGGGCCAATCGCAGCAGTACTTC
TRBV7-2	TRBD2	TRBJ2-5	many	CASSLTSGAGETQYF	TGTGCCAGCAGCTTGACTAGCGGAGCGGGGGAGACCCAGTACTTC
TRBV27	NA	TRBJ1-2	many	CASSLSWQAYGYTF	TGTGCCAGCAGTTTATCGTGGCAGGCCTATGGCTACACCTTC
TRBV27	NA	TRBJ1-5	many	CASSLTRGPLVPQHF	TGTGCCAGCAGTCTCACCAGGGGCCCCTTAGTACCCCAGCATTTT
TRBV27	TRBD1	TRBJ1-2	many	CASRTGGRSGYTF	TGTGCCAGCAGGACAGGGGGCAGGAGTGGCTACACCTTC
TRBV6-1	NA	TRBJ2-2	many	CASRGRGPTGELFF	TGTGCCAGCAGGGGGAGAGGGCCCACCGGGGAGCTGTTTTTT
TRBV12-3/TRBV12-4	TRBD1	TRBJ2-2	few	CASRGGQGRTGELFF	TGTGCCAGCAGGGGGGGACAGGGAAGGACCGGGGAGCTGTTTTTT
TRBV5-1	TRBD2	TRBJ2-5	few	CASSLGSGGAVETQYF	TGCGCCAGCAGCTTGGGAAGCGGGGGGGCCGTCGAGACCCAGTACTTC
TRBV11-1	NA	TRBJ1-1	NA	CASSFLTGPWNTEAFF	TGTGCCAGCAGCTTCTTGACAGGACCCTGGAACACTGAAGCTTTCTTT
TRBV11-2	NA	TRBJ2-6	many	CASSYTGTGANVLTF	TGTGCCAGCAGCTACACAGGGACGGGGGCCAACGTCCTGACTTTC
TRBV20-1	TRBD1	TRBJ2-4	many	CSARPGGGGSIQYF	TGCAGTGCTAGGCCAGGGGGCGGTGGTAGCATTCAGTACTTC
TRBV7-2	NA	TRBJ1-2	once	CASSLAGTEFNYGYTF	TGTGCCAGCAGCTTAGCCGGGACGGAATTTAACTATGGCTACACCTTC
TRBV5-1	TRBD1	TRBJ1-2	many	CASSLGTGPSGGGYTF	TGCGCCAGCAGCTTGGGGACAGGCCCCTCAGGCGGCGGCTACACCTTC
TRBV6-2/TRBV6-3	NA	TRBJ1-5	many	CASEGGSNQPQHF	TGTGCCAGCGAGGGAGGAAGCAATCAGCCCCAGCATTTT
TRBV19	NA	TRBJ1-2	many	CASSRDTYGYTF	TGTGCCAGTAGCAGGGATACCTATGGCTACACCTTC
TRBV24-1	NA	TRBJ1-2	many	CATRGYRDDGYTF	TGTGCCACCAGGGGTTACAGGGACGATGGCTACACCTTC
TRBV6-4	NA	TRBJ1-6	NA	CASSYGEVTLHF	TGTGCCAGCAGTTACGGGGAGGTAACCCTCCACTTT
TRBV27	TRBD1	TRBJ1-2	many	CASSARQGADGYTF	TGTGCCAGCAGTGCCCGGCAGGGGGCTGATGGCTACACCTTC
TRBV6-5	TRBD1	TRBJ1-2	many	CASRRTGGYGYTF	TGTGCCAGCAGAAGGACAGGGGGCTATGGCTACACCTTC
TRBV7-2	NA	TRBJ2-7	NA	CASSFAASEQYF	TGTGCCAGCAGCTTCGCGGCCAGCGAGCAGTACTTC
TRBV11-2	TRBD1	TRBJ1-1	many	CASSLNAAGGNTEAFF	TGTGCCAGCAGCTTAAATGCCGCAGGGGGTAATACTGAAGCTTTCTTT
TRBV6-2/TRBV6-3	NA	TRBJ2-3	few	CASSPSGPTDTQYF	TGTGCCAGCAGCCCTAGTGGCCCCACAGATACGCAGTATTTT